This T cell receptor beta chain was identified during a study of spatial heterogeneity in lung cancer. About the research overall: Detection consistently yielded more beta chains than alpha chains.

All TCR cDNA molecules were individually tagged with a unique molecular identifier. TCRdb independently ran MiXCR on the 5' RACE reads; one entry per CDR3 protein. The top ten hold under 8.5% of the sample, which has about 43,000 distinct CDR3 sequences, 20% to 25% seen once. This CDR3 has 13 residues. V lost 3 bases, J lost 10 bases, and 14 bases lay in between. Germline CDR1 is SGHNT and CDR2 is YYREEE (reference sequence). Notes on the study in general: Relative to follow-up, resection was when ubiquitous expanded tumor TCRs appeared more in blood.

In the case of this clonotype: The antigen is unknown.

The time point is: blood at routine non-recurrence follow-up after resection. The authors sequenced whole RNA from tumor, nontumor lung or frozen PBMC without sorting. The chain links TRBV5-4 to TRBJ2-1, with a tentative D call TRBD2 (6 bases). Source: PBMCs, taken at follow-up. This receptor was identified in a female donor with early-stage non-small cell lung cancer. CDR3 sequence: CASSSFRAGEQFF. The CDR3 region has the DNA TGTGCCAGCAGCTCGTTTAGGGCGGGAGAGCAGTTCTTC.